The present entry profiles one T cell receptor beta chain with its context. Antigen unknown. The sample is drawn from a study of blood T cells in healthy people across ages. The study, taken as a whole, reports: Per-million-T-cell TCR beta diversity fell roughly linearly with age. Leaving the PBMCs unsorted stopped any conclusive comparison of naive versus antigen-experienced cells. Observed TCR beta diversity showed a strong correlation with the percentage of naive T cells as measured by flow cytometry.

It was with a sample-barcoded 5' primer and a J-beta primer mix that a second PCR of roughly 6 to 12 cycles was run. TCRdb redid the calling of the 5' RACE reads with MiXCR, one entry per CDR3 protein. Of about 970,000 distinct CDR3 sequences detected, roughly 47% appear once; the ten largest clones hold 20% to 25%. The sample taken for sequencing was blood. This TCR was recovered from a woman between 55 and 75 years old in good health.

The CDR3, as DNA: TGTGCCAGCAGCTTAGGACACAGGGGAGGGGACATTCAGTACTTC. Its protein is CASSLGHRGGDIQYF. V usage is TRBV11-1 and J usage is TRBJ2-4; D is tentatively TRBD1 or TRBD2 (7 bases each). The CDR3 contains 15 residues. The V and J ends lost 1 base and 8 bases respectively, with 15 bases between them. Germline loops: CDR1 SGHAT, CDR2 FQDESV (reference sequence).